Below, 20 T cell receptor beta chains from the same sample are listed, as sequenced in a study of cytomegalovirus exposure and HLA in healthy donors. In the PCR, 60 Vbeta and 13 Jbeta primers were used. Clones were read by immunoSEQ multiplex PCR, and TCRdb kept only the in-frame ones, dropping some. This table has approximately 160,000 clones, roughly 80% appearing once. The sequencing input was PBMCs. All receptors derive from a male donor in good health and CMV-seronegative.

Regarding this clone: Other DNA sequences within the sample encode an identical CDR3. The V gene is TRBV30, the J gene TRBJ2-4; 8 nucleotides agree with TRBD2. The germline gives CDR1 GTSNPN, CDR2 SVGIG (reference sequence). The CDR3 has 14 residues. V lost 2 bases, J lost 4 bases, and 4 bases stayed unmatched. The CDR3 region has the DNA TGTGCCTGGAGTAAGCCGGGAGGGAAAAACATTCAGTACTTC. It specifies CAWSKPGGKNIQYF.

The V gene is TRBV2, the J gene TRBJ2-7; a weak D match, TRBD1 (6 bases). Germline V gene sequence: CDR1 SNHLY, CDR2 FYNNEI. CDR3 length equals 13 residues. V dropped 6 bases and J dropped 0 bases, with 9 bases sitting between them. DNA of the CDR3: TGTGCCAGCAGGCCGGACAGCTCCTACGAGCAGTACTTC. Its protein is CASRPDSSYEQYF.

Details on this clone: One junction end disagrees with the germline gene, perhaps due to a read error. The V gene is TRBV6-4, the J gene TRBJ2-7, with 9 bases that match TRBD2. The CDR3 totals 17 residues. Germline V gene data show CDR1 as MRHNA and CDR2 as SNTAGT. The CDR3 protein is CASSYSRLSLAGLEQYF. CDR3 bases: TGTGCCAGCAGTTACTCGCGATTGAGTCTAGCGGGGCTCGAGCAGTACTTC.

The chain combines TRBV18 with TRBJ1-1, with 9 bases matching TRBD1. Germline trimming cut 4 bases from V and 6 bases from J; bases unmatched to any gene: 9. The CDR3 totals 15 residues. CDR1 KGHSH and CDR2 LQKENI come from the germline V gene. The CDR3 region is CASSQGTDRGAEAFF. Written as DNA, the CDR3 is TGTGCCAGCTCACAGGGAACGGACAGGGGAGCTGAAGCTTTCTTT.

The CDR3 region is CASSAAGVGGETQYF. CDR3 in DNA: TGTGCCAGCAGCGCCGCGGGAGTCGGCGGAGAGACCCAGTACTTC. The rearrangement links TRBV9 to TRBJ2-5; TRBD2 matches at 7 bases. Losses at the gene ends were 3 bases for V and 4 bases for J; bases not matched to a gene: 9. This CDR3 comprises 15 residues. Germline CDR1 reads SGDLS; CDR2 reads YYNGEE.

This clone was found a few times. The chain carries TRBV19 and TRBJ2-5, with D possibly being TRBD2 (6 bases). Between the trimmed V and J ends, which lost 6 bases and 5 bases, there was a span of 16 bases. This CDR3 spans 14 amino acids. Germline loops: CDR1 LNHDA, CDR2 SQIVND (reference sequence). In nucleotides, the CDR3 is TGTGCCAGTAGGCCTAGCGAGAGGGGCGAGACCCAGTACTTC. The encoded protein is CASRPSERGETQYF.

The table lists this clone with a few counts. CDR3 loop: CASSPGTSGNYEQYF. In DNA, the CDR3 is TGTGCCAGCAGCCCCGGGACTAGCGGGAATTACGAGCAGTACTTC. The rearrangement joins TRBV28 to TRBJ2-7; 13 bases agree with TRBD2. The germline gives CDR1 MDHEN, CDR2 SYDVKM. This CDR3 has 15 amino acids. The V and J ends lost 6 bases and 4 bases, in that order; junction bases with no gene match: 6.

This clone occurred a few times. This chain links TRBV5-1 with TRBJ1-1; TRBD1 aligns across 10 bases. V lost 7 bases to trimming and J lost 6 bases; unmatched junction nucleotides: 9. The germline V gene has CDR1 SGHRS and CDR2 YFSETQ. This CDR3 has 14 residues. The CDR3, as DNA: TGCGCCAGCGCCCGGGACAGGGGATCTTCTGAAGCTTTCTTT. It specifies CASARDRGSSEAFF.

This clone showed up just once. The rearrangement uses TRBV11-3 and TRBJ2-1; the D gene is possibly TRBD2 (6 bases). The germline gives CDR1 SGHNT, CDR2 YENEEA. V lost 1 base to trimming and J lost 15 bases, with 16 bases between them. The CDR3 is 13 residues long. CDR3 in amino acids: CASSLGPSEVLFF. CDR3 nucleotide sequence: TGTGCCAGCAGCTTAGGCCCTAGCGAGGTTCTGTTCTTC.

The V gene is TRBV5-1, the J gene TRBJ2-1, with 7 bases identical to TRBD2. With V trimmed by 5 bases and J by 9 bases, 5 bases remained unmatched. The CDR3 covers 12 residues. The V gene's germline CDR1 is SGHRS and CDR2 YFSETQ. This CDR3 is CASRRGEGEQFF. The DNA for the CDR3 is TGCGCCAGCAGGCGAGGGGAGGGTGAGCAGTTCTTC.

This sequence joins TRBV4-1 and TRBJ1-5, with D maybe TRBD1 (6 bases). This CDR3 comprises 15 residues. Germline CDR1 reads MGHRA; CDR2 reads YSYEKL. Trimming took off 3 bases at V and 6 bases at J, with 15 bases between the two ends. The chain's CDR3 is CASSHHREEGQPQHF. The CDR3 region has the DNA TGCGCCAGCAGCCATCACAGGGAAGAGGGTCAGCCCCAGCATTTT.

The V and J genes are TRBV4-3 and TRBJ2-2; D gene uncertain. With 1 base removed from V and 3 bases from J, the gap between germline ends came to 3 bases. This CDR3 contains 13 residues. The V gene's germline CDR1 is LGHNA and CDR2 YSLEER. CDR3 sequence reads: CASSQVDTGELFF. The CDR3 nucleotides are TGCGCCAGCAGCCAAGTAGACACCGGGGAGCTGTTTTTT.

This clone came up once. The chain has TRBV30 and TRBJ1-5; D is undetermined. Germline loops: CDR1 GTSNPN, CDR2 SVGIG (reference sequence). The CDR3 extends over 13 amino acids. Deletions cut 0 bases from V and 4 bases from J, with 7 bases between. CDR3 sequence (DNA): TGTGCCTGGAGTGTGGCTGAAAATCAGCCCCAGCATTTT. This codes for CAWSVAENQPQHF.

This chain links TRBV11-3 with TRBJ1-6, with D unclear. Trimming stripped 0 bases from V and 7 bases from J, with 10 bases between. Germline values: CDR1 SGHNT, CDR2 YENEEA. This CDR3 is 15 amino acids long. The CDR3 DNA is TGTGCCAGCAGCTTAGAGGGCAGCCCGAATTCACCCCTCCACTTT. Translation: CASSLEGSPNSPLHF.

This clone has just one count. The V and J genes are TRBV12-5 and TRBJ2-5; 11 nucleotides agree with TRBD2. Losses at the gene ends were 6 bases for V and 3 bases for J; bases not matched to a gene: 15. The CDR3 has 18 amino acids. The germline V gene encodes CDR1 LGHNT and CDR2 FRNRAP. The CDR3 region is CASGLSSGLAGGEETQYF. The CDR3 nucleotides read TGTGCTAGTGGGCTCTCCTCCGGGCTAGCGGGAGGTGAAGAGACCCAGTACTTC.

The chain uses TRBV5-1 and TRBJ1-1; 8 positions match TRBD1. J was trimmed by 4 bases and V by 4 bases; bases with no gene match: 9. Germline V lookup: CDR1 SGHRS, CDR2 YFSETQ. CDR3 length equals 15 residues. The CDR3 bases are TGCGCCAGCAGCACACAGGGGGTAAACCCCACTGAAGCTTTCTTT. Its protein product is CASSTQGVNPTEAFF. Full variable domain (missing parts from reference TRBV5-1 and TRBJ1-1): KAGVTQTPRYLIKTRGQQVTLSCSPISGHRSVSWYQQTPGQGLQFLFEYFSETQRNKGNFPGRFSGRQFSNSRSEMNVSTLELGDSALYLCASSTQGVNPTEAFFGQGTRLTVV.

This clone has only a few counts. This chain uses TRBV6-6 with TRBJ1-5; TRBD1 matches at 9 bases. CDR3 length: 16 amino acids. Trimming took 2 bases from V and 0 from J; bases not matched to a gene: 2. The V gene's germline CDR1 is MNHNY and CDR2 SVGAGI (reference sequence). In nucleotides, the CDR3 is TGTGCCAGCAGTTACACAGGGGGCGGTAGCAATCAGCCCCAGCATTTT. This encodes CASSYTGGGSNQPQHF.

This clone came up a few times. V gene TRBV5-1 combines with J gene TRBJ1-4; 9 positions agree with TRBD1. V lost 4 bases and J lost 3; bases outside the gene matches: 7. This CDR3 is built from 16 residues. Looked up from germline, CDR1 is SGHRS and CDR2 is YFSETQ. The CDR3 nucleotides are TGCGCCAGCAGCCCGGGACAGGGAATTTCTAATGAAAAACTGTTTTTT. Translation gives CASSPGQGISNEKLFF. The full variable domain, rest sourced from reference TRBV5-1 and TRBJ1-4, is KAGVTQTPRYLIKTRGQQVTLSCSPISGHRSVSWYQQTPGQGLQFLFEYFSETQRNKGNFPGRFSGRQFSNSRSEMNVSTLELGDSALYLCASSPGQGISNEKLFFGSGTQLSVL.

The rearrangement uses TRBV4-1 and TRBJ1-6; 9 positions agree with TRBD1. Germline CDR1 MGHRA, CDR2 YSYEKL. Germline trimming cut 4 bases from V and 9 bases from J; bases unmatched to any gene: 7. The CDR3 spans 15 residues. The CDR3 is CASSPTGTGRSPLHF. In DNA form, the CDR3 reads TGCGCCAGCAGCCCAACCGGGACAGGGCGTTCACCCCTCCACTTT.

The V and J genes are TRBV12-5 and TRBJ1-3; 7 nucleotides line up with TRBD1. Germline lookup yields CDR1 LGHNT and CDR2 FRNRAP. The V gene end was trimmed by 6 bases and the J gene end by 4 bases; junction bases not matched to a gene: 6. This CDR3 region has 14 residues. CDR3 coding DNA: TGTGCTAGTGGATCACAGGGGTACGGAAACACCATATATTTT. Protein: CASGSQGYGNTIYF.